The rows below give T cell receptor beta chains drawn from one sample of a study of blood T cells in healthy people across ages. MiXCR was run by TCRdb on the 5' RACE reads, yielding one entry per CDR3 protein. The sample records fewer than 800,000 distinct CDR3 sequences, roughly 32% being singletons. Sequencing was done on a sample of blood. The source is a woman of 80 years or more in good health. Both conserved end residues are part of each CDR3. Fields, in order: V gene, J gene, D gene, CDR3 length, clone size, CDR3 DNA, CDR3 protein. D genes are given only for firm matches. Clone size appears in some rows only: once, few, many, or a class for an expanded clone.

V gene: TRBV10-3; J gene: TRBJ2-5; D gene: TRBD1; CDR3 length: 13; clone size: many; CDR3 DNA: TGTGCCATCAGTGGGGGGACAGGGGAGACCCAGTACTTC; CDR3 protein: CAISGGTGETQYF
V gene: TRBV5-1; J gene: TRBJ2-2; D gene: NA; CDR3 length: 15; clone size: NA; CDR3 DNA: TGCGCCAGCAGCTCTGTACTAGGGACGGCCGGGGAGCTGTTTTTT; CDR3 protein: CASSSVLGTAGELFF
V gene: TRBV14; J gene: TRBJ1-2; D gene: TRBD1; CDR3 length: 14; clone size: few; CDR3 DNA: TGTGCCAGCAGCTACGGACAGGGGGCGCAAGGCTACACCTTC; CDR3 protein: CASSYGQGAQGYTF
V gene: TRBV28; J gene: TRBJ2-2; D gene: NA; CDR3 length: 12; clone size: once; CDR3 DNA: TGTGCCAGCACCCCCGGGGCGGGGGAGCTGTTTTTT; CDR3 protein: CASTPGAGELFF
V gene: TRBV5-1; J gene: TRBJ2-3; D gene: NA; CDR3 length: 16; clone size: NA; CDR3 DNA: TGCGCCAGCAGCTTGGTCTCAGGGGCATCCACAGATACGCAGTATTTT; CDR3 protein: CASSLVSGASTDTQYF
V gene: TRBV7-6; J gene: TRBJ2-3; D gene: NA; CDR3 length: 14; clone size: many; CDR3 DNA: TGTGCCAGCAGCCCGTGGGGGGGCACAGATACGCAGTATTTT; CDR3 protein: CASSPWGGTDTQYF
V gene: TRBV7-8; J gene: TRBJ2-3; D gene: NA; CDR3 length: 15; clone size: NA; CDR3 DNA: TGTGCCAGCAGCTTACGCGAAGGGGGCACAGATACGCAGTATTTT; CDR3 protein: CASSLREGGTDTQYF
V gene: TRBV4-2; J gene: TRBJ1-2; D gene: TRBD1; CDR3 length: 15; clone size: many; CDR3 DNA: TGTGCCAGCAGCCGCATGGAAGGGACAGGGCAAGGCTACACCTTC; CDR3 protein: CASSRMEGTGQGYTF
V gene: TRBV6-1; J gene: TRBJ2-3; D gene: TRBD2; CDR3 length: 20; clone size: NA; CDR3 DNA: TGTGCCAGCAGCGGGACAGGGAAGACTAGCGGGGGGCGGAGCACAGATACGCAGTATTTT; CDR3 protein: CASSGTGKTSGGRSTDTQYF
V gene: TRBV20-1; J gene: TRBJ1-2; D gene: NA; CDR3 length: 13; clone size: many; CDR3 DNA: TGCAGTGCTCGGAGCGGGGGCAGGGATGGCTACACCTTC; CDR3 protein: CSARSGGRDGYTF
V gene: TRBV19; J gene: TRBJ2-7; D gene: NA; CDR3 length: 12; clone size: many; CDR3 DNA: TGTGCCAGTAGTAAGACCCACCACAGGCAGTACTTC; CDR3 protein: CASSKTHHRQYF
V gene: TRBV5-5; J gene: TRBJ2-7; D gene: TRBD2; CDR3 length: 14; clone size: NA; CDR3 DNA: TGTGCCAGCAGCGATGTACTAGCGGCCTACGAGCAGTACTTC; CDR3 protein: CASSDVLAAYEQYF
V gene: TRBV7-9; J gene: TRBJ1-1; D gene: NA; CDR3 length: 14; clone size: NA; CDR3 DNA: TGTGCCAGCTCACCCCCGGGTCTAAACACTGAAGCTTTCTTT; CDR3 protein: CASSPPGLNTEAFF
V gene: TRBV20-1; J gene: TRBJ2-7; D gene: NA; CDR3 length: 15; clone size: many; CDR3 DNA: TGCAGTGCTAGAGACCATGGCCGGGGGAAATACGAGCAGTACTTC; CDR3 protein: CSARDHGRGKYEQYF
V gene: TRBV9; J gene: TRBJ2-3; D gene: NA; CDR3 length: 14; clone size: NA; CDR3 DNA: TGTGCCAGCAGCGTAGACCCGGACACAGATACGCAGTATTTT; CDR3 protein: CASSVDPDTDTQYF
V gene: TRBV2; J gene: TRBJ2-7; D gene: NA; CDR3 length: 13; clone size: NA; CDR3 DNA: TGTGCCAGCAGTACACAGGGTTGGGGCGAGCAGTACTTC; CDR3 protein: CASSTQGWGEQYF
V gene: TRBV5-5; J gene: TRBJ2-1; D gene: TRBD2; CDR3 length: 15; clone size: many; CDR3 DNA: TGTGCCAGCACCCGAGGGAGCGGGGCCTACAATGAGCAGTTCTTC; CDR3 protein: CASTRGSGAYNEQFF
V gene: TRBV12-3/TRBV12-4; J gene: TRBJ2-3; D gene: NA; CDR3 length: 14; clone size: NA; CDR3 DNA: TGTGCCAGCAGTTTAGGCCCTAGCGCAGATACGCAGTATTTT; CDR3 protein: CASSLGPSADTQYF
V gene: TRBV18; J gene: TRBJ2-3; D gene: NA; CDR3 length: 14; clone size: many; CDR3 DNA: TGTGCCAGCTCACCGGTTGGGCAGCCGGATACGCAGTATTTT; CDR3 protein: CASSPVGQPDTQYF
V gene: TRBV12-3/TRBV12-4; J gene: TRBJ1-1; D gene: NA; CDR3 length: 14; clone size: few; CDR3 DNA: TGTGCCACCGAAACTTGGGAGGGGGACACTGAAGCTTTCTTT; CDR3 protein: CATETWEGDTEAFF
V gene: TRBV6-1; J gene: TRBJ2-7; D gene: TRBD1; CDR3 length: 15; clone size: many; CDR3 DNA: TGTGCCAGCAGTGAAGCGGACAGGGGAATCTACGAGCAGTACTTC; CDR3 protein: CASSEADRGIYEQYF
V gene: TRBV5-1; J gene: TRBJ1-6; D gene: NA; CDR3 length: 14; clone size: many; CDR3 DNA: TGCGCCAGCAGCTTGGACCGGTATAATTCACCCCTCCACTTT; CDR3 protein: CASSLDRYNSPLHF
V gene: TRBV18; J gene: TRBJ1-2; D gene: TRBD1; CDR3 length: 13; clone size: few; CDR3 DNA: TGTGCCAGCTCACCGGACAGGGACTCTGGCTACACCTTC; CDR3 protein: CASSPDRDSGYTF
V gene: TRBV5-1; J gene: TRBJ2-1; D gene: TRBD1; CDR3 length: 15; clone size: few; CDR3 DNA: TGCGCCAGCAGCTTAGTCGGGGCAGGGGGCAGTGAGCAGTTCTTC; CDR3 protein: CASSLVGAGGSEQFF
V gene: TRBV12-3/TRBV12-4; J gene: TRBJ2-3; D gene: TRBD2; CDR3 length: 18; clone size: NA; CDR3 DNA: TGTGCCAGCAGTTTAGTGCGGGGGACTAGCAGCATCACAGATACGCAGTATTTT; CDR3 protein: CASSLVRGTSSITDTQYF
V gene: TRBV7-9; J gene: TRBJ1-5; D gene: NA; CDR3 length: 16; clone size: NA; CDR3 DNA: TGTGCCAGCAGCTCACAGGGTTCTTATAGCAATCAGCCCCAGCATTTT; CDR3 protein: CASSSQGSYSNQPQHF
V gene: TRBV20-1; J gene: TRBJ1-2; D gene: TRBD1; CDR3 length: 12; clone size: many; CDR3 DNA: TGCAGTGCTCCCCCAGGGGGAAGCGGCTACACCTTC; CDR3 protein: CSAPPGGSGYTF
V gene: TRBV5-1; J gene: TRBJ1-4; D gene: NA; CDR3 length: 14; clone size: NA; CDR3 DNA: TGCGCCAGCAGCAGGGCATTTGCTAATGAAAAACTGTTTTTT; CDR3 protein: CASSRAFANEKLFF
V gene: TRBV5-1; J gene: TRBJ2-5; D gene: TRBD2; CDR3 length: 16; clone size: many; CDR3 DNA: TGCGCCAGCAGCTTTAGCGGGGGTAGCTCGAGGGAGACCCAGTACTTC; CDR3 protein: CASSFSGGSSRETQYF
V gene: TRBV4-3; J gene: TRBJ2-3; D gene: TRBD2; CDR3 length: 19; clone size: many; CDR3 DNA: TGCGCCAGCAGCCAAGATCGGGGGACTAGCGGGGGGGCACGAGATACGCAGTATTTT; CDR3 protein: CASSQDRGTSGGARDTQYF
V gene: TRBV4-2; J gene: TRBJ2-1; D gene: NA; CDR3 length: 15; clone size: NA; CDR3 DNA: TGTGCCAGCAGCGTAAGACAAAGCTCCTACAATGAGCAGTTCTTC; CDR3 protein: CASSVRQSSYNEQFF
V gene: TRBV11-2; J gene: TRBJ2-5; D gene: NA; CDR3 length: 11; clone size: many; CDR3 DNA: TGTGCCAGCCTAGGCATGGAGACCCAGTACTTC; CDR3 protein: CASLGMETQYF
V gene: TRBV15; J gene: TRBJ2-7; D gene: NA; CDR3 length: 16; clone size: many; CDR3 DNA: TGTGCCACCAGCGGCCCCGACAGTCACTTCTCCTACGAGCAGTACTTC; CDR3 protein: CATSGPDSHFSYEQYF
V gene: TRBV28; J gene: TRBJ1-4; D gene: TRBD1; CDR3 length: 15; clone size: NA; CDR3 DNA: TGTGCCAGCAGATATCGTGGGACAGGGGGCGAAAAACTGTTTTTT; CDR3 protein: CASRYRGTGGEKLFF
V gene: TRBV4-3; J gene: TRBJ2-3; D gene: TRBD2; CDR3 length: 17; clone size: many; CDR3 DNA: TGCGCCAGCAGCCAAGTTGGGCGAGCGGGGGGGCCAGATACGCAGTATTTT; CDR3 protein: CASSQVGRAGGPDTQYF
V gene: TRBV18; J gene: TRBJ1-4; D gene: TRBD1; CDR3 length: 16; clone size: few; CDR3 DNA: TGTGCCAGCTCACAGGACACCGGGACAGGAGGCGAAAAACTGTTTTTT; CDR3 protein: CASSQDTGTGGEKLFF
V gene: TRBV12-3/TRBV12-4; J gene: TRBJ1-4; D gene: NA; CDR3 length: 16; clone size: NA; CDR3 DNA: TGTGCCTGCAGTCACTCTAGGGACGGTAAAAATGAAAAACTGTTTTTT; CDR3 protein: CACSHSRDGKNEKLFF
V gene: TRBV7-2; J gene: TRBJ1-2; D gene: TRBD1; CDR3 length: 14; clone size: few; CDR3 DNA: TGTGCCAGCAGCTCTTGGACAGGGAGATATGGCTACACCTTC; CDR3 protein: CASSSWTGRYGYTF
V gene: TRBV7-3; J gene: TRBJ2-3; D gene: NA; CDR3 length: 15; clone size: many; CDR3 DNA: TGTGCCAGCAGCTTAACGGGGGGACTCACAGATACGCAGTATTTT; CDR3 protein: CASSLTGGLTDTQYF
V gene: TRBV12-3/TRBV12-4; J gene: TRBJ2-2; D gene: TRBD1; CDR3 length: 15; clone size: NA; CDR3 DNA: TGTGCCAGCAGGACAGGGGTCGCGAACACCGGGGAGCTGTTTTTT; CDR3 protein: CASRTGVANTGELFF
V gene: TRBV5-1; J gene: TRBJ1-1; D gene: NA; CDR3 length: 16; clone size: NA; CDR3 DNA: TGCGCCAGCAGCTTGGCCAGGGGCCTGCCGTACACTGAAGCTTTCTTT; CDR3 protein: CASSLARGLPYTEAFF
V gene: TRBV7-3; J gene: TRBJ2-7; D gene: TRBD2; CDR3 length: 17; clone size: NA; CDR3 DNA: TGTGCCAGCAGCGCTCCGGGACTAGCGGGGGGTTACAATGAGCAGTACTTC; CDR3 protein: CASSAPGLAGGYNEQYF
V gene: TRBV5-1; J gene: TRBJ2-1; D gene: TRBD2; CDR3 length: 18; clone size: many; CDR3 DNA: TGCGCCAGCAGCTGGCCCGCTAGCGGGGGGGCCAGATACAATGAGCAGTTCTTC; CDR3 protein: CASSWPASGGARYNEQFF
V gene: TRBV19; J gene: TRBJ2-5; D gene: NA; CDR3 length: 14; clone size: NA; CDR3 DNA: TGTGCCAGTAGTATAGTGGGGCTCCAAGAGACCCAGTACTTC; CDR3 protein: CASSIVGLQETQYF
V gene: TRBV20-1; J gene: TRBJ1-5; D gene: TRBD1; CDR3 length: 15; clone size: NA; CDR3 DNA: TGCAGTGCCCGTGACCCGACAGGGTACAATCAGCCCCAGCATTTT; CDR3 protein: CSARDPTGYNQPQHF
V gene: TRBV20-1; J gene: TRBJ2-5; D gene: NA; CDR3 length: 14; clone size: many; CDR3 DNA: TGCAGTGGGGGGGACTTAAACATCGGGGAGACCCAGTACTTC; CDR3 protein: CSGGDLNIGETQYF
V gene: TRBV5-1; J gene: TRBJ2-4; D gene: NA; CDR3 length: 17; clone size: NA; CDR3 DNA: TGCGCCAGCAGCTTGGCCAGTCGCCCCCGGGACAAAAACATTCAGTACTTC; CDR3 protein: CASSLASRPRDKNIQYF
V gene: TRBV7-2; J gene: TRBJ1-2; D gene: NA; CDR3 length: 13; clone size: many; CDR3 DNA: TGTGCCAGCAGCCCAGGGTCCCCCAGGGGCTACACCTTC; CDR3 protein: CASSPGSPRGYTF
V gene: TRBV29-1; J gene: TRBJ2-7; D gene: TRBD2; CDR3 length: 16; clone size: many; CDR3 DNA: TGCAGCGTTGAAGGCTTGACTAGCGGGGGGGCCTACGAGCAGTACTTC; CDR3 protein: CSVEGLTSGGAYEQYF
V gene: TRBV7-2; J gene: TRBJ1-3; D gene: NA; CDR3 length: 16; clone size: NA; CDR3 DNA: TGTGCCAGCAGCTTAGTAAGGGCGGACTCTGGAAACACCATATATTTT; CDR3 protein: CASSLVRADSGNTIYF
V gene: TRBV9; J gene: TRBJ2-1; D gene: TRBD1; CDR3 length: 15; clone size: many; CDR3 DNA: TGTGCCAGCAGCCGCCGGGACAGGGTGAACAATGAGCAGTTCTTC; CDR3 protein: CASSRRDRVNNEQFF